This TCR beta chain originates from a study of OX40 agonist ivuxolimab in advanced cancers. Only in-frame clones appear in the TCRdb table, and some are missing; sequencing was by immunoSEQ multiplex PCR. The sample shows almost 90,000 clones, roughly 89% of them seen only once. Blood got drawn at baseline, again on cycle 4 day 1, and then on cycle 7 day 1. The CDR3 is made up of 14 amino acids. This receptor was obtained from an adult with an advanced solid tumor such as melanoma, head and neck, liver or kidney cancer. The sequences come from CD4+ or CD8+ T cells sorted from blood, collected in a trial of the OX40 agonist ivuxolimab. The chain has TRBV21-1 and TRBJ2-3. TRBV21-1 is recorded as a pseudogene. The chain's CDR3 is CASSKEVLTDTQYF. The CDR3 DNA is TGTGCCAGCAGCAAAGAGGTGCTCACAGATACGCAGTATTTT.